The clone carrying this T cell receptor beta chain was observed a single time. Its specificity is unknown. The sample comes from a study of CD8 T cells in Susac syndrome. Notes on the study in general: It was acknowledged by the study that relatively few individuals were included in its TCR sequencing and HLA analysis.

CD8+ and CD4+ blood T cells underwent TCR beta sequencing. It was with random hexamers that roughly 0.45 to 1 ug RNA was reverse transcribed. Amplification of TCR beta CDR3 used immunoSEQ multiplex PCR across 54 Vbeta and 13 Jbeta. Using its own MiXCR run on the immunoSEQ multiplex PCR reads, TCRdb lists one record per CDR3 protein. This repertoire shows about 80,000 distinct CDR3 sequences, 91% found once; its top ten account for 0.5%. V lost 0 bases and J lost 0, with 15 bases in between. The CDR3 loop spans 17 amino acids. Germline V lookup: CDR1 SGDLS, CDR2 YYNGEE. The rearrangement uses TRBV9 and TRBJ2-5, with D possibly being TRBD2 (6 bases). This receptor was taken from a human donor with multiple sclerosis. The sample was CD8+ T cells from PBMCs. In DNA form, the CDR3 reads TGTGCCAGCAGCGTAGGAGAGGCTAGCGAATACCAAGAGACCCAGTACTTC. Protein: CASSVGEASEYQETQYF.